These T cell receptor beta chains were read from a single sample in a study of T-cell memory formation after mild COVID-19. From the 5' RACE reads, TCRdb called clonotypes with MiXCR, one entry per CDR3 protein. This sample has under 250,000 distinct CDR3 sequences, with 27% found just once. The source material was PBMCs or a T cell subset sorted from them (not recorded which). The origin of the receptors is an adult woman who had mild COVID-19 (a few samples of this study predate the infection). Cell type and time point are not known. The CDR3 runs from the conserved cysteine through the conserved F or W. A D gene is named only where the DNA matches it firmly. Only part of the rows carry a size: once, few, many, or a class if the clone is expanded.

.,TRBV20-1,.,TRBJ2-7,CSATPLTGSYEQYF,TGCAGTGCTACGCCCCTCACAGGTTCCTACGAGCAGTACTTC
.,TRBV7-9,.,TRBJ2-5,CASSLPVYPGETQYF,TGTGCCAGCAGCTTACCGGTCTACCCTGGGGAGACCCAGTACTTC
TRBD1,TRBV4-3,.,TRBJ2-3,CASSLLQGATDTQYF,TGCGCCAGCAGCCTCCTTCAGGGGGCCACAGATACGCAGTATTTT
TRBD2,TRBV7-9,few,TRBJ2-3,CASSLPQRGSTDTQYF,TGTGCCAGCAGCTTGCCTCAGCGGGGTAGCACAGATACGCAGTATTTT
.,TRBV6-2/TRBV6-3,.,TRBJ1-5,CASATISNQPQHF,TGTGCCAGCGCGACAATAAGCAATCAGCCCCAGCATTTT
.,TRBV18,.,TRBJ2-7,CASSPPGIRGGFEQYF,TGTGCCAGCTCACCACCGGGTATCAGGGGAGGATTCGAGCAGTACTTC
.,TRBV7-8,.,TRBJ2-5,CASKLGRTQETQYF,TGTGCCAGCAAACTTGGACGGACACAAGAGACCCAGTACTTC
.,TRBV27,.,TRBJ2-7,CASSLPDSTYEQYF,TGTGCCAGCAGTTTACCGGACAGTACCTACGAGCAGTACTTC
.,TRBV12-3/TRBV12-4,few,TRBJ2-7,CASSASSYEQYF,TGTGCCAGCAGCGCCTCCTCCTACGAGCAGTACTTC
TRBD1,TRBV19,.,TRBJ1-2,CASSRGQEVYGYTF,TGTGCCAGTAGTAGAGGACAGGAAGTATATGGCTACACCTTC
.,TRBV6-5,.,TRBJ2-5,CASQGAEQETQYF,TGTGCCAGCCAAGGGGCAGAACAAGAGACCCAGTACTTC
.,TRBV20-1,.,TRBJ2-3,CSAGDRRDTQYF,TGCAGTGCTGGGGATCGGCGGGATACGCAGTATTTT
TRBD2,TRBV6-5,.,TRBJ2-5,CASSYEAGGETQYF,TGTGCCAGCAGCTATGAAGCGGGAGGAGAGACCCAGTACTTC
.,TRBV6-6,few,TRBJ2-7,CASSYMDSLGSSYEQYF,TGTGCCAGCAGTTACATGGACAGCCTAGGCAGCTCCTACGAGCAGTACTTC
.,TRBV24-1,.,TRBJ2-3,CATSAKDDTLFGNTQYF,TGTGCCACCAGTGCGAAGGATGACACCCTATTTGGTAATACGCAGTATTTT
TRBD1,TRBV12-3/TRBV12-4,few,TRBJ1-6,CASTTTGGNSPLHF,TGTGCCAGCACAACGACAGGGGGCAATTCACCCCTCCACTTT
.,TRBV5-5,few,TRBJ1-1,CASSLGQGVTEAFF,TGTGCCAGCAGCTTGGGGCAGGGAGTCACTGAAGCTTTCTTT
TRBD2,TRBV7-2,few,TRBJ2-3,CASSKAGGLGTDTQYF,TGTGCCAGCAGCAAAGCGGGAGGGCTGGGCACAGATACGCAGTATTTT
TRBD1,TRBV20-1,.,TRBJ1-5,CSAILGQPGLYSNQPQHF,TGCAGTGCTATTTTGGGACAGCCGGGGTTGTATAGCAATCAGCCCCAGCATTTT
.,TRBV5-1,.,TRBJ2-5,CASSLNRRQETQYF,TGCGCCAGCAGCTTGAACCGTCGCCAAGAGACCCAGTACTTC
TRBD1,TRBV6-1,.,TRBJ2-2,CASSDQGAAAGELFF,TGTGCCAGCAGTGACCAGGGGGCAGCAGCCGGGGAGCTGTTTTTT
TRBD2,TRBV5-1,few,TRBJ2-3,CASSLTTSGTDTQYF,TGCGCCAGCAGCTTAACGACTAGCGGAACAGATACGCAGTATTTT
TRBD2,TRBV20-1,few,TRBJ2-1,CSARDTSGGYNEQFF,TGCAGTGCTAGAGATACTAGCGGGGGGTACAATGAGCAGTTCTTC
TRBD2,TRBV29-1,few,TRBJ2-5,CSAYSGRIGETQYF,TGCAGCGCATATAGCGGGAGGATCGGGGAGACCCAGTACTTC
.,TRBV24-1,.,TRBJ2-4,CATSDFITAQPLAKNIQYF,TGTGCCACCAGTGATTTTATTACAGCCCAACCATTAGCCAAAAACATTCAGTACTTC
.,TRBV24-1,.,TRBJ2-5,CATSEGGETQYF,TGTGCCACCAGTGAGGGGGGTGAGACCCAGTACTTC
.,TRBV20-1,.,TRBJ1-2,CSAKRRGGGSANYGYTF,TGCAGTGCCAAACGGCGGGGAGGGGGATCGGCTAACTATGGCTACACCTTC
TRBD1,TRBV15,.,TRBJ1-1,CATSSPGQGGTEAFF,TGTGCCACCAGCAGTCCCGGACAGGGAGGGACTGAAGCTTTCTTT
TRBD2,TRBV20-1,few,TRBJ2-1,CSARDRRTSTYNEQFF,TGCAGTGCTAGAGATCGAAGGACTAGCACCTACAATGAGCAGTTCTTC
.,TRBV18,.,TRBJ2-5,CASSPDRSGETQYF,TGTGCCAGCTCACCAGACAGGTCGGGAGAGACCCAGTACTTC
TRBD1,TRBV5-6,.,TRBJ1-2,CASSPGQGPLWGYTF,TGTGCCAGCAGCCCCGGACAGGGTCCCTTGTGGGGCTACACCTTC
TRBD2,TRBV7-9,.,TRBJ2-5,CASRLAGGLETQYF,TGTGCCAGCAGGCTAGCGGGAGGTCTAGAGACCCAGTACTTC
.,TRBV12-3/TRBV12-4,.,TRBJ2-1,CASSPVARGHNEQFF,TGTGCCAGCAGTCCCGTTGCGAGGGGCCACAATGAGCAGTTCTTC
.,TRBV6-2/TRBV6-3,few,TRBJ2-5,CASSWDRHQETQYF,TGTGCCAGCAGTTGGGATCGGCACCAAGAGACCCAGTACTTC
.,TRBV20-1,many,TRBJ2-7,CSARDGGVGEQYF,TGCAGTGCTAGAGATGGCGGGGTGGGGGAGCAGTACTTC
.,TRBV2,.,TRBJ2-1,CASSELGGPAYNEQFF,TGTGCCAGCAGTGAATTGGGGGGGCCGGCCTACAATGAGCAGTTCTTC
TRBD1,TRBV5-6,.,TRBJ2-7,CASSLGTALWEQYF,TGTGCCAGCAGCCTTGGGACAGCCCTGTGGGAGCAGTACTTC
.,TRBV9,.,TRBJ1-6,CASSVRDTDSPLHF,TGTGCCAGCAGCGTAAGGGACACCGATTCACCCCTCCACTTT
.,TRBV12-3/TRBV12-4,.,TRBJ1-4,CASSFGGKLFF,TGTGCCAGCAGTTTTGGGGGAAAACTGTTTTTT
TRBD2,TRBV30,.,TRBJ2-5,CAWTSGGTQYF,TGTGCCTGGACTAGCGGGGGGACCCAGTACTTC
.,TRBV20-1,.,TRBJ2-1,CSARPYNEQFF,TGCAGTGCTCGCCCATACAATGAGCAGTTCTTC
.,TRBV3-1,.,TRBJ2-3,CASSRRGDTQYF,TGTGCCAGCAGCCGGAGGGGGGATACGCAGTATTTT
.,TRBV5-1,.,TRBJ1-5,CASSLEMGEPQHF,TGCGCCAGCAGCTTGGAAATGGGGGAGCCCCAGCATTTT
.,TRBV20-1,.,TRBJ2-3,CSARKLGATTLDTQYF,TGCAGTGCTAGGAAATTGGGGGCCACCACATTGGATACGCAGTATTTT
.,TRBV7-9,few,TRBJ1-1,CANDRNTEAFF,TGTGCCAACGACAGGAACACTGAAGCTTTCTTT
.,TRBV18,many,TRBJ1-5,CASSPGGGQPQHF,TGTGCCAGCTCACCGGGGGGCGGTCAGCCCCAGCATTTT
TRBD1,TRBV29-1,.,TRBJ2-7,CSAADRIPYEQYF,TGCAGCGCCGCGGACAGGATACCCTACGAGCAGTACTTC